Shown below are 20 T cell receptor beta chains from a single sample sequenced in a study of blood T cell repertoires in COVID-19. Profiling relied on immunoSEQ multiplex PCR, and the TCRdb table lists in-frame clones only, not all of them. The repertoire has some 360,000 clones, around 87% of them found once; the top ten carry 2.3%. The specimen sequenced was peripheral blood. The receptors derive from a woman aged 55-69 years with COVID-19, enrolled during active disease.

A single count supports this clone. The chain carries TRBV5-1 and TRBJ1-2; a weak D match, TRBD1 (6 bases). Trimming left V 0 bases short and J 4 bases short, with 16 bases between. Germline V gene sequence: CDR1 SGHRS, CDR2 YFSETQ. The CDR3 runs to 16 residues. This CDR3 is CASSLVGQGISYGYTF. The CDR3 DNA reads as TGCGCCAGCAGCTTGGTCGGGCAGGGGATAAGCTATGGCTACACCTTC.

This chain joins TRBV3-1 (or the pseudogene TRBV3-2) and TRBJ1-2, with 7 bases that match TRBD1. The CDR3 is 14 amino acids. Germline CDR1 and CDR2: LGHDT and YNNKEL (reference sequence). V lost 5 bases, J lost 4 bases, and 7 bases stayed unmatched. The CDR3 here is CASSYTGASYGYTF. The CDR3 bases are TGTGCCAGCAGCTACACAGGGGCCTCCTATGGCTACACCTTC.

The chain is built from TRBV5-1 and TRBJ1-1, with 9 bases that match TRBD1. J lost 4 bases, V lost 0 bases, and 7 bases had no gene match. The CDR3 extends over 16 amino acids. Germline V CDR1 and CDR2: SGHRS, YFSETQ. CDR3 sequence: CASSLAGTGRGTEAFF. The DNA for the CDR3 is TGCGCCAGCAGCTTGGCCGGGACAGGGAGGGGCACTGAAGCTTTCTTT. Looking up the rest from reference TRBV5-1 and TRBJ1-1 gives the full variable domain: KAGVTQTPRYLIKTRGQQVTLSCSPISGHRSVSWYQQTPGQGLQFLFEYFSETQRNKGNFPGRFSGRQFSNSRSEMNVSTLELGDSALYLCASSLAGTGRGTEAFFGQGTRLTVV.

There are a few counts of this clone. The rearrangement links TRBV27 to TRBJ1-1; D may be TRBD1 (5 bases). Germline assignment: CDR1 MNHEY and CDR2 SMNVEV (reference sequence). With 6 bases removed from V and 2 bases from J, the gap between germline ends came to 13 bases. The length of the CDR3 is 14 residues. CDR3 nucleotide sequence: TGTGCCAGCAGAGCGGGGCCGAGAAACACTGAAGCTTTCTTT. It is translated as CASRAGPRNTEAFF.

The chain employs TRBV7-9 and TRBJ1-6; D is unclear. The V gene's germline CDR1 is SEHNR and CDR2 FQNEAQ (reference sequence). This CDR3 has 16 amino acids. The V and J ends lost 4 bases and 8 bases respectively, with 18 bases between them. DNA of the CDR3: TGTGCCAGCAGCTCTAGCGAGGGAACTTACGATTCACCCCTCCACTTT. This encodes CASSSSEGTYDSPLHF.

The CDR3 DNA is TGTGCCAGCTCACCACCGCAGGGACATGGCAATCAGCCCCAGCATTTT. Translating gives CASSPPQGHGNQPQHF. The chain links TRBV18 to TRBJ1-5; TRBD1 might be the D (6 bases). The ends were cut back, 0 bases at V and 2 bases at J, with 11 bases in the middle. Germline-derived CDR1 and CDR2 are KGHSH and LQKENI. CDR3 length equals 16 residues. The entire variable domain, with the rest obtained from reference TRBV18 and TRBJ1-5, is as follows: NAGVMQNPRHLVRRRGQEARLRCSPMKGHSHVYWYRQLPEEGLKFMVYLQKENIIDESGMPKERFSAEFPKEGPSILRIQQVVRGDSAAYFCASSPPQGHGNQPQHFGDGTRLSIL.

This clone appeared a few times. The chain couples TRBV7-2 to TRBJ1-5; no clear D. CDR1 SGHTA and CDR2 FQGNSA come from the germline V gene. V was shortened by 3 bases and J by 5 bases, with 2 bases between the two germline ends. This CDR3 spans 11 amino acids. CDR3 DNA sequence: TGTGCCAGCAGCTTCGATCAGCCCCAGCATTTT. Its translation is CASSFDQPQHF.

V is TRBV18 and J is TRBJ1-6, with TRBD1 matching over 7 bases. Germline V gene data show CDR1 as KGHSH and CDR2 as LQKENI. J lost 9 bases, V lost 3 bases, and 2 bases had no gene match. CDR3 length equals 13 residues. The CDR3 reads CASSPTGSSPLHF. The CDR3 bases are TGTGCCAGCTCACCGACAGGGTCTTCACCCCTCCACTTT.

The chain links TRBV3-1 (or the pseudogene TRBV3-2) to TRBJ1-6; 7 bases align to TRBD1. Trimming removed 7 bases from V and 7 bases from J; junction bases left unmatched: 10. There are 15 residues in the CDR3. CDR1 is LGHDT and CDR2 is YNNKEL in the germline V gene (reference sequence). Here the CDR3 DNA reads TGTGCCAGCACTTCCTCGGGGACAGACAATTCACCCCTCCACTTT. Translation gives CASTSSGTDNSPLHF.

The CDR3, as DNA: TGTGCCAGCAGCTTAAGCGGGGGAGGGCGCGAGCAGTACTTC. It encodes CASSLSGGGREQYF. This sequence joins TRBV7-9 and TRBJ2-7, with 8 bases that match TRBD2. Trimming cost V 2 bases and J 6 bases; bases outside gene matches: 6. Germline V gene data show CDR1 as SEHNR and CDR2 as FQNEAQ (reference sequence). The CDR3 totals 14 residues.

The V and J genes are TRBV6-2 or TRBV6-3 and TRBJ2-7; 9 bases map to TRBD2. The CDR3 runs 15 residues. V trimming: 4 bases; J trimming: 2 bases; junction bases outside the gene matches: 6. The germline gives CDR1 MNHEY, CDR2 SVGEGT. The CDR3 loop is CASSSRGTSPYEQYF. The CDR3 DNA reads TGTGCCAGCAGTTCCAGGGGGACTAGCCCCTACGAGCAGTACTTC.

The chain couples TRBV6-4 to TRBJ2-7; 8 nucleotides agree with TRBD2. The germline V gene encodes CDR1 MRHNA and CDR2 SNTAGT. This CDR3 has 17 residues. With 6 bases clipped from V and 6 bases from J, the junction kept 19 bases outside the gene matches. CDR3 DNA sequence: TGTGCCAGCAGAGCTACCAAACTAGCGGTTTTTTTCTGCGAGCAGTACTTC. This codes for CASRATKLAVFFCEQYF.

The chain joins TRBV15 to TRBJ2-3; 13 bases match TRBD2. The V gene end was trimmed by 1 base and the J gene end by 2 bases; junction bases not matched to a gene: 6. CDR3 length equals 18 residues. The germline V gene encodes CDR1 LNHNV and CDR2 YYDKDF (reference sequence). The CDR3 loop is CATSRAWTSGGLTDTQYF. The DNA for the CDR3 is TGTGCCACCAGCAGAGCTTGGACTAGCGGGGGCCTCACAGATACGCAGTATTTT.

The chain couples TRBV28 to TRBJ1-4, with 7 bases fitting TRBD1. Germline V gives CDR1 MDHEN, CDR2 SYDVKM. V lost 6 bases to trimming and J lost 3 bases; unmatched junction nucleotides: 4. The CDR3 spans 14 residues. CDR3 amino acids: CASRMTGSNEKLFF. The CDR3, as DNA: TGTGCCAGCAGGATGACAGGGTCTAATGAAAAACTGTTTTTT.

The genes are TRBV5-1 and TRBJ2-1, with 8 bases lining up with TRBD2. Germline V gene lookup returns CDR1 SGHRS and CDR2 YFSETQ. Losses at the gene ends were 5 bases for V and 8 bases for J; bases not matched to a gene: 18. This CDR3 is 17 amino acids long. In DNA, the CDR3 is TGCGCCAGCAGTCTTGCCACCCAGCGGGGGAATTTAGATGAGCAGTTCTTC. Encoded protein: CASSLATQRGNLDEQFF.

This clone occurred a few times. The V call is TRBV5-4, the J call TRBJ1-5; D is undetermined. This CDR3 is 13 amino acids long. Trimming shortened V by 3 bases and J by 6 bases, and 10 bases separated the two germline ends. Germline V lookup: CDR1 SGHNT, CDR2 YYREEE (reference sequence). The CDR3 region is CASSSFAGQPQHF. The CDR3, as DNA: TGTGCCAGCAGCTCATTCGCGGGTCAGCCCCAGCATTTT.

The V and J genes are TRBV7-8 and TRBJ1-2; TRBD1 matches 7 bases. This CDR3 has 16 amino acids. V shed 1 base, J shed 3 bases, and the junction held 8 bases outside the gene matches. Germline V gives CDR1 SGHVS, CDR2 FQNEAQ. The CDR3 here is CASSLGTGTVDYGYTF. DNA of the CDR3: TGTGCCAGCAGCTTAGGGACGGGGACAGTTGACTATGGCTACACCTTC.

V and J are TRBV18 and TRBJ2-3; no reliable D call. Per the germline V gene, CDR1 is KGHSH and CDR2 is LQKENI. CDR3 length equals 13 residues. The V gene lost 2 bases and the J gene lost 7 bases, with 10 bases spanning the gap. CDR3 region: CASSPGPRNTQYF. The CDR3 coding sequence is TGTGCCAGCTCACCAGGGCCCCGAAATACGCAGTATTTT.

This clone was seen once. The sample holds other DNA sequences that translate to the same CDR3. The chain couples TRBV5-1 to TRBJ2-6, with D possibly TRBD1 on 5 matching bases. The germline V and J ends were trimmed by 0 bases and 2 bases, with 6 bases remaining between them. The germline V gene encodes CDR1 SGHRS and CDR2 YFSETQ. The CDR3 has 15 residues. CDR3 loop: CASSLEGAGANVLTF. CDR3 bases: TGCGCCAGCAGCTTGGAAGGGGCTGGGGCCAACGTCCTGACTTTC.

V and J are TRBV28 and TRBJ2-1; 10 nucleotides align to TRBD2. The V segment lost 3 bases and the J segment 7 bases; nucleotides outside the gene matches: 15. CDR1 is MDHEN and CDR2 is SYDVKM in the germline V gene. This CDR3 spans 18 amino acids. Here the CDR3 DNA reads TGTGCCAGCAGTTTCAGCACTTTCCTAGCGGGGGTTAAAAATGAGCAGTTCTTC. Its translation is CASSFSTFLAGVKNEQFF.